These 10 T cell receptor beta chains came from one sample sequenced in a study of CXCR3-negative and CXCR3-positive naive CD8 T cells. cDNA libraries for TRB were generated by 5' RACE incorporating UMI labels. TCRdb re-called the 5' RACE reads; every CDR3 protein appears as one record, without DNA. The repertoire table contains 46,000 or so distinct CDR3 sequences. Sample: naive CXCR3- CD8+ T cells from blood. Subset of the sample: CD45RO-CCR7+CD27+CD95- naive CD8+ T cells lacking CXCR3 (TNR3-). These receptors were obtained from a human donor in good health. Some clones in this sample may be carry-over from other donors' samples.

This chain links TRBV28 with TRBJ2-2. The germline V gene has CDR1 MDHEN and CDR2 SYDVKM. The CDR3 is made up of 12 amino acids. This CDR3 reads CASSLEAGELFF.

This sequence joins TRBV4-3 and TRBJ1-6. Germline lookup yields CDR1 LGHNA and CDR2 YSLEER. The CDR3 has 15 amino acids. This CDR3 is CASSQDLMINSPLHF.

CDR3 protein: CASSSSFSINEQFF. The chain uses TRBV11-3 and TRBJ2-1. This CDR3 contains 14 residues. Germline lookup yields CDR1 SGHNT and CDR2 YENEEA.

The chain is built from TRBV29-1 and TRBJ2-1; TCRdb names TRBD1, which stays unverified in the absence of DNA. Germline V CDR1 and CDR2: SQVTM, ANQGSEA. The CDR3 loop spans 15 amino acids. CDR3 protein: CSVEDGQGTYNEQFF.

The chain recombines TRBV28 with TRBJ1-2. Germline CDR1 reads MDHEN; CDR2 reads SYDVKM. The CDR3 is 14 amino acids. This CDR3 is CASSFNAAAYGYTF.

J is TRBJ2-3 and V is TRBV7-2; TCRdb's D call of TRBD2 is untestable without DNA. This CDR3 contains 17 residues. Germline assignment: CDR1 SGHTA and CDR2 FQGNSA. The CDR3 loop is CASSSPVAGASTDTQYF.

V is TRBV5-1 and J is TRBJ2-5; TCRdb names TRBD1, which stays unverified in the absence of DNA. CDR1 and CDR2 (germline): SGHRS, YFSETQ. The CDR3 has 13 residues. CDR3 residues: CASSFSPEETQYF.

The chain links TRBV20-1 to TRBJ2-5; TCRdb returns TRBD2, unconfirmable since there is no DNA. The germline V gene encodes CDR1 DFQATT and CDR2 SNEGSKA (reference sequence). This CDR3 is built from 14 residues. The CDR3 sequence is CSADRTNPRETQYF.

V gene TRBV10-1 combines with J gene TRBJ1-5. Germline loops: CDR1 WNHNN, CDR2 SYGVQD (reference sequence). CDR3 size: 16 residues. The CDR3 loop reads CASSEEAENSNQPQHF.

V usage is TRBV2 and J usage is TRBJ2-5; TCRdb designates TRBD2, a call that cannot be tested without DNA. The CDR3 spans 15 residues. The V gene's germline CDR1 is SNHLY and CDR2 FYNNEI. The CDR3 sequence: CASRGSGGNQETQYF.